This T cell receptor (beta chain) comes out of a study of T cells after yellow fever vaccination. The CDR3 sequence is 16 residues long. Germline-derived CDR1 and CDR2 are SGHRS and YFSETQ. Trimming shortened V by 4 bases and J by 5 bases, and 18 bases separated the two germline ends. This clonotype was picked up many times. The antigen remains unidentified. Researchers made TCR cDNA using 5'RACE template switching, and this step added a universal primer site and UMIs. TCRdb called the 5' RACE reads again in MiXCR, with one record for every CDR3 protein. The table lists some 340,000 distinct CDR3 sequences, over 3.5% of them singletons. Study findings and constraints: The study found a weaker secondary response that peaked faster, day 5 versus 15.

Source: PBMCs, taken 5 days after the yellow fever booster vaccination. This chain joins TRBV5-1 and TRBJ1-4; D is unresolved. This receptor was obtained from a man aged 18 to 29 who received the YFV17D yellow fever vaccine. The CDR3 DNA reads as TGCGCCAGCAGCCTACGACTCGGCGGTTCAAATGAAAAACTGTTTTTT. It codes for CASSLRLGGSNEKLFF.